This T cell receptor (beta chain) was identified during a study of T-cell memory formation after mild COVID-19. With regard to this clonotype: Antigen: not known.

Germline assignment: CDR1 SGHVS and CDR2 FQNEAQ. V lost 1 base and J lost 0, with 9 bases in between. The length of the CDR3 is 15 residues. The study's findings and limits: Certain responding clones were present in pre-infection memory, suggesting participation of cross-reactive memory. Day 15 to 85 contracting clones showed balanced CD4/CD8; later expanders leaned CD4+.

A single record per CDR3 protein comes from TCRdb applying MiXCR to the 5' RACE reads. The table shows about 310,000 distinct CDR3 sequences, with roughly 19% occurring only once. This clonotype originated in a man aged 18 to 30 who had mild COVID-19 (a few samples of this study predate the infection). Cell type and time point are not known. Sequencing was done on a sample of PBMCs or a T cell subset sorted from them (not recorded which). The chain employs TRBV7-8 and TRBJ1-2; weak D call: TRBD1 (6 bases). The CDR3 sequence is CASSLVGGANYGYTF. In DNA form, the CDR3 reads TGTGCCAGCAGCTTAGTAGGGGGAGCTAACTATGGCTACACCTTC.